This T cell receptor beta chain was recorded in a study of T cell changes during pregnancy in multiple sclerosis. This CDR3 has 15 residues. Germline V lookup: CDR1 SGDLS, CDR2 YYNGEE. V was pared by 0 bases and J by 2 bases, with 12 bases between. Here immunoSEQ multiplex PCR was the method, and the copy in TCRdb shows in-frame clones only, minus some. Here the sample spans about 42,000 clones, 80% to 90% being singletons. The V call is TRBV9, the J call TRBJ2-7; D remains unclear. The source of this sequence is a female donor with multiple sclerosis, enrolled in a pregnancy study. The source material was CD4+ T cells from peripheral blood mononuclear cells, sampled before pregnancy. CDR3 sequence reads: CASSVAADSTYEQYF. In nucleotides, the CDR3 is TGTGCCAGCAGCGTAGCTGCGGATAGTACCTACGAGCAGTACTTC.